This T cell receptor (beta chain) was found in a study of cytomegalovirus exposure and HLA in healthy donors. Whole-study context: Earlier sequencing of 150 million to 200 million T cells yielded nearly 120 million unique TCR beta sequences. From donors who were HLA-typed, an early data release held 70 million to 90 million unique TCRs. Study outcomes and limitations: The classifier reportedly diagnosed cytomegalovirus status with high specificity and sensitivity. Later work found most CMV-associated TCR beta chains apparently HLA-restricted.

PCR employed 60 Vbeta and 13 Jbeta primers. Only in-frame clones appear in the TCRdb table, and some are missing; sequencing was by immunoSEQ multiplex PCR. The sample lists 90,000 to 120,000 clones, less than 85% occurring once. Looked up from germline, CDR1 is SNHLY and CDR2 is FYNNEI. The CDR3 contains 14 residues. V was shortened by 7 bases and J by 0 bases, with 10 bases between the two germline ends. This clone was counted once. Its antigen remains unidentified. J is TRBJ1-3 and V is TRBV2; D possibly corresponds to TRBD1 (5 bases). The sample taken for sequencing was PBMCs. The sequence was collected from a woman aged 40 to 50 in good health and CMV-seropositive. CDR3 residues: CASKDSYSGNTIYF. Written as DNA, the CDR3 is TGTGCCAGCAAAGACAGCTACTCTGGAAACACCATATATTTT.